This T cell receptor (beta chain) came from a study of T cells in Graves' hyperthyroidism and ophthalmopathy. About the research overall: Peripheral blood collection took place at initial diagnosis, before any treatment.

In its sample, this clonotype was seen many times. The V and J ends lost 5 bases and 4 bases, in that order; junction bases with no gene match: 6. Looked up from germline, CDR1 is DFQATT and CDR2 is SNEGSKA (reference sequence). The CDR3 sequence is 14 residues long. From RNA transcripts, TCR beta CDR3 regions were amplified. TCR CDR3 regions were first amplified by RT-PCR with HTBI primers. MiXCR, applied by TCRdb to the multiplex PCR reads, yields one record per CDR3 protein. Of under 130,000 distinct CDR3 sequences listed, roughly 47% are singletons. Source material: blood. J is TRBJ1-5 and V is TRBV20-1; 9 positions match TRBD1. The TCR originated in a man aged 35-49 years with Graves' hyperthyroidism. CDR3 loop: CSALTGGRNQPQHF. For the CDR3, the DNA is TGCAGTGCTCTAACAGGGGGCAGGAATCAGCCCCAGCATTTT.